This paragraph covers one T cell receptor (beta chain) sequence. The protocol was immunoSEQ multiplex PCR, while the TCRdb copy is restricted to in-frame clones and leaves out a portion. Among approximately 79,000 clones listed, 70% to 90% were seen once. Germline V CDR1 and CDR2: SGHAT, FQNNGV. Between the trimmed V and J ends, which lost 3 bases and 6 bases, there was a span of 15 bases. The CDR3 runs 15 residues. This specimen belongs to a study of T cell responses to AZD1222 COVID-19 vaccine. This chain connects TRBV11-2 to TRBJ2-1; D possibly corresponds to TRBD2 (5 bases). This TCR came from an adult in good health. Sequences were derived from peripheral blood, sampled on day 0 of AZD1222 vaccination. CDR3 amino acids: CASSFGGRWSNEQFF. CDR3 bases: TGTGCCAGCAGCTTCGGCGGGCGATGGTCCAATGAGCAGTTCTTC.